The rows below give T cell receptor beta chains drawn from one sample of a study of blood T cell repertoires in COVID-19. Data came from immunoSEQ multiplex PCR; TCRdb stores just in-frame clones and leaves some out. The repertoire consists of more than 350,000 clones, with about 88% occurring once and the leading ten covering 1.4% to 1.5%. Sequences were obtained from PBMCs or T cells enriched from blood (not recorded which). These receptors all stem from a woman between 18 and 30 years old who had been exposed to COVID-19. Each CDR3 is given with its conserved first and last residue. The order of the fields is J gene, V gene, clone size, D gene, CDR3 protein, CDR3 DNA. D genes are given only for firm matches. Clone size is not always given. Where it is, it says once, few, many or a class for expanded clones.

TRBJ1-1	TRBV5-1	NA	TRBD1	CASSTGQGEAFF	TGCGCCAGCAGCACCGGACAGGGCGAAGCTTTCTTT
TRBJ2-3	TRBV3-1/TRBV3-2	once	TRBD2	CASSLTSGYTSTDTQYF	TGTGCCAGCAGCCTAACTAGCGGGTACACTAGCACAGATACGCAGTATTTT
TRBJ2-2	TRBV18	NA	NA	CASSPRLADTGELFF	TGTGCCAGCTCACCACGGCTAGCTGACACCGGGGAGCTGTTTTTT
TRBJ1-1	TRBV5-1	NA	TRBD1	CASQLWGQENTEAFF	TGCGCCAGCCAGTTGTGGGGACAGGAAAACACTGAAGCTTTCTTT
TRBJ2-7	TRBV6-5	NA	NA	CATATAGTYEQYF	TGTGCCACCGCGACGGCAGGCACCTACGAGCAGTACTTC
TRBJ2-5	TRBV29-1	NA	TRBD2	CSGEPGLAGVRTETQYF	TGCAGCGGGGAACCGGGACTAGCGGGAGTCAGGACGGAGACCCAGTACTTC
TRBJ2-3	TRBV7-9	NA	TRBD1	CASSLGDSSTDTQYF	TGTGCCAGCAGCCTAGGGGACAGTAGCACAGATACGCAGTATTTT
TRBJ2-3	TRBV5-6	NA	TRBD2	CASSFPGLVIDTQYF	TGTGCCAGCAGCTTCCCGGGACTAGTCATAGATACGCAGTATTTT
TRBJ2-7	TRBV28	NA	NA	CASSFLGQETYEQYF	TGTGCCAGCAGTTTTCTGGGACAAGAAACCTACGAGCAGTACTTC
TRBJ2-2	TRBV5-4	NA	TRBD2	CASSFAGEDTGELFF	TGTGCCAGCAGCTTCGCGGGAGAGGACACCGGGGAGCTGTTTTTT
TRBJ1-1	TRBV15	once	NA	CATSRDPGGNTEAFF	TGTGCCACCAGCAGAGATCCCGGGGGGAACACTGAAGCTTTCTTT
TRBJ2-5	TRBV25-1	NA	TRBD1	CASSAMDRGGETQYF	TGTGCCAGCAGTGCCATGGACAGGGGGGGAGAGACCCAGTACTTC
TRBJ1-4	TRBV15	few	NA	CATSRTLPPGQSGEKLFF	TGTGCCACCAGCAGAACCTTACCTCCGGGACAAAGCGGTGAAAAACTGTTTTTT
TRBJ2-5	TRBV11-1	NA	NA	CASSVEVGETQYF	TGTGCCAGCAGCGTGGAGGTGGGAGAGACCCAGTACTTC
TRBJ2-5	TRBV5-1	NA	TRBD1	CASSLGNTGVETQYF	TGCGCCAGCAGCTTGGGGAATACAGGGGTGGAGACCCAGTACTTC
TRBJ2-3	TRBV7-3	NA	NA	CASSQGQDTQYF	TGTGCCAGCAGCCAGGGCCAAGATACGCAGTATTTT
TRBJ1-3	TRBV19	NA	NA	CATRTDSGNTIYF	TGTGCCACCAGGACAGACTCTGGAAACACCATATATTTT
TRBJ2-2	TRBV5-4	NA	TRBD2	CASSSIGQSAGGNTGELFF	TGTGCCAGCAGCTCTATAGGACAGTCGGCGGGGGGGAACACCGGGGAGCTGTTTTTT
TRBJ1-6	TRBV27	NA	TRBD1	CASGTGLSYNSPLHF	TGTGCCAGCGGGACAGGGCTATCCTATAATTCACCCCTCCACTTT
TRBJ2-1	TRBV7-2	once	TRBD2	CASSHRILAGGAKYNEQFF	TGTGCCAGCAGCCACAGAATACTAGCGGGGGGGGCTAAATACAATGAGCAGTTCTTC
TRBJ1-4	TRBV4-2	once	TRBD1	CASSHTTPGQPNEKLFF	TGTGCCAGCAGCCACACGACACCGGGACAGCCGAATGAAAAACTGTTTTTT
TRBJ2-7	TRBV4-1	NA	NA	CASSLYFSADSYEQYF	TGCGCCAGCAGCCTCTACTTCTCAGCGGACTCCTACGAGCAGTACTTC
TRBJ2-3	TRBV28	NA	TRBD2	CASSLGLAGGTDTQYF	TGTGCCAGCAGTTTAGGACTAGCGGGAGGGACAGATACGCAGTATTTT
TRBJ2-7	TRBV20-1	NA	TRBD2	CSASRARGGNLYEQYF	TGCAGTGCTAGTCGGGCGCGGGGAGGGAATCTATACGAGCAGTACTTC
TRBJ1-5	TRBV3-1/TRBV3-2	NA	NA	CASSQGGGGANQPQHF	TGTGCCAGCAGCCAAGGGGGAGGGGGAGCTAATCAGCCCCAGCATTTT
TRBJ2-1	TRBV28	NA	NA	CASSPGTGNNEQFF	TGTGCCAGCAGTCCCGGGACTGGAAACAATGAGCAGTTCTTC
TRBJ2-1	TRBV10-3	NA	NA	CAISPPPTVDNEQFF	TGTGCCATCAGTCCGCCGCCTACTGTCGACAATGAGCAGTTCTTC
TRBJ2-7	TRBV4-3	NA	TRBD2	CASSPSERGLYEQYF	TGCGCCAGCAGCCCTTCCGAGCGGGGCCTCTACGAGCAGTACTTC
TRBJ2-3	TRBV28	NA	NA	CASRDPRSGRVGDTQYF	TGTGCCAGCAGAGACCCCCGTAGTGGCAGGGTGGGAGATACGCAGTATTTT
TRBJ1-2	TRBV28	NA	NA	CASTGNDYGYTF	TGTGCCAGCACAGGGAATGACTATGGCTACACCTTC
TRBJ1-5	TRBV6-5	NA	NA	CASSFSRDSNQPQHF	TGTGCCAGCAGTTTCTCCAGGGATAGCAATCAGCCCCAGCATTTT
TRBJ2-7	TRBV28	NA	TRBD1	CASSSPGQGATREQYF	TGTGCCAGCAGCTCCCCGGGACAGGGGGCAACTCGAGAGCAGTACTTC
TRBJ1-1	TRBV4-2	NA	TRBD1	CASSQTTGTANTEAFF	TGTGCCAGCAGCCAAACCACCGGGACAGCGAACACTGAAGCTTTCTTT
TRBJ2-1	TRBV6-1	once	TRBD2	CASSEAPSGPLGNEQFF	TGTGCCAGCAGTGAAGCTCCTAGCGGACCTCTGGGCAATGAGCAGTTCTTC
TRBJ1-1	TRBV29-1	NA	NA	CSVDTGRVNTEAFF	TGCAGCGTGGACACAGGGAGGGTGAACACTGAAGCTTTCTTT
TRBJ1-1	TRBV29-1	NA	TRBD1	CSVEPQGARNTEAFF	TGCAGCGTTGAACCACAGGGGGCGAGGAACACTGAAGCTTTCTTT
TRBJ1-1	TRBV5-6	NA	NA	CASSPRGNTEAFF	TGTGCCAGCAGCCCCAGGGGGAACACTGAAGCTTTCTTT